This T cell receptor (beta chain) was captured by sequencing in a study of CD8 T cells in Susac syndrome. Study-level information: Within the sequenced Susac syndrome patient group, five or six exhibited active disease and about 8 were in remission. Study conclusions and caveats: It was in TEMRA cells and active patients that Susac CD8+ clonal expansion peaked.

The V segment lost 1 base and the J segment 4 bases; nucleotides outside the gene matches: 7. Looked up from germline, CDR1 is SGHVS and CDR2 is FQNEAQ. The CDR3 has 16 amino acids. With regard to this clonotype: Its specificity is not known.

The RNA input was roughly 0.45 to 1 ug, and it was reverse transcribed with random hexamers. Amplification of TCR beta CDR3 by immunoSEQ multiplex PCR spanned 54 Vbeta and 13 Jbeta. Each CDR3 protein is one row after TCRdb ran MiXCR on the immunoSEQ multiplex PCR reads. This table holds around 200,000 distinct CDR3 sequences, roughly 94% found once. The T cells that were sequenced for TCR beta were CD8+ and CD4+ cells from blood. The source is a human donor with Susac syndrome. The sequenced sample consisted of CD8+ T cells from PBMCs. The chain has TRBV7-8 and TRBJ2-1; 7 bases align to TRBD2. CDR3 nucleotides: TGTGCCAGCAGCTTAGGGGTGTCTAGCGGTTACAATGAGCAGTTCTTC. Protein: CASSLGVSSGYNEQFF.